Below, one T cell receptor beta chain is given with its context. These data belong to a study of control samples from healthy donors and cancer patients. The length of the CDR3 is 16 residues. CDR1 is SGHNT, CDR2 YENEEA, per germline. V dropped 3 bases and J dropped 5; count of bases not matched to a gene: 10. Sequenced by immunoSEQ multiplex PCR; TCRdb stores in-frame clones only, minus some. This sample has tens of thousands of clones, with over 85% found just once. The sequence came from a woman in her twenties or thirties in good health. The chain is built from TRBV11-3 and TRBJ1-5; 7 nucleotides agree with TRBD1. Sequencing was carried out using blood. The CDR3 reads CASSLYRGPPHQPQHF. CDR3 sequence (DNA): TGTGCCAGCAGCTTGTACAGGGGCCCTCCGCATCAGCCCCAGCATTTT.